This T cell receptor beta chain was sequenced in a study of cytomegalovirus exposure and HLA in healthy donors. Study results and limitations: Highly shared sequence variants in one cluster were likely a sequencing artifact. It was confirmed in vitro that a few of the CMV-associated chains were specific for CMV antigens. In an earlier analysis, about 87% or about 30%: the productive usage of most TCR beta V segments.

This clone turned up a few times. Its matching antigen is unknown. The germline V gene has CDR1 SGHDT and CDR2 YYEEEE. CDR3 size: 17 residues. V gave up 4 bases and J gave up 2 bases; unmatched junction bases: 12. These donors counted as nominally healthy when sampled, but unrecorded immune exposures were likely. Both 60 Vbeta primers and 13 Jbeta primers went into the PCR. The data were produced by immunoSEQ multiplex PCR, yet TCRdb's version contains in-frame clones alone and is incomplete. The sample shows about 160,000 clones, approximately 88% of them seen only once. V usage is TRBV5-6 and J usage is TRBJ1-1; TRBD1 agrees at 9 bases. Sample: PBMCs. This TCR came from a woman younger than 35 in good health and CMV-seronegative. CDR3 coding DNA: TGTGCCAGCAGCGAGGACAGGGGACAACTCCGAAACACTGAAGCTTTCTTT. Amino acids: CASSEDRGQLRNTEAFF.